The rows below give T cell receptor beta chains drawn from one sample of a study of cytomegalovirus exposure and HLA in healthy donors. The assay was immunoSEQ multiplex PCR, and TCRdb's table has in-frame clones only and misses some. This repertoire shows more than 75,000 clones, 90% to 95% found once; its top ten account for 0.67%. The sequenced sample consisted of PBMCs. The receptors stem from a man aged 18 to 29 in good health and CMV-seronegative. The CDR3 runs from the conserved cysteine through the conserved F or W. The D gene is left open where the match is weak. Not every row has a clone size; where given, it reads once, few, many or a size class.

V gene,J gene,D gene,clone size,CDR3 protein,CDR3 DNA
TRBV11-3,TRBJ2-3,-,-,CASSLGRSGADTQYF,TGTGCCAGCAGCCTAGGTAGGAGCGGAGCAGATACGCAGTATTTT
TRBV6-1,TRBJ2-4,-,-,CASSEASGTKNIQYF,TGTGCCAGCAGTGAAGCTAGCGGAACCAAAAACATTCAGTACTTC
TRBV10-3,TRBJ2-4,TRBD1,-,CAISEVTGGTGIQYF,TGTGCCATCAGTGAAGTAACAGGGGGCACAGGCATTCAGTACTTC
TRBV27,TRBJ2-1,TRBD2,-,CASSLYPGLPIYNEQFF,TGTGCCAGCAGCCTCTACCCGGGACTACCAATTTACAATGAGCAGTTCTTC
TRBV4-1,TRBJ2-5,-,-,CASSPIVKRSGQETQYF,TGCGCCAGCAGCCCCATTGTGAAAAGGTCAGGGCAAGAGACCCAGTACTTC
TRBV5-5,TRBJ1-5,-,-,CASSLSSGNQPQHF,TGTGCCAGCAGCTTGTCCAGCGGCAATCAGCCCCAGCATTTT
TRBV30,TRBJ2-2,TRBD1,-,CAWSGTATGELFF,TGTGCCTGGTCCGGGACAGCTACGGGGGAGCTGTTTTTT
TRBV2,TRBJ1-1,-,once,CASSEGRGMNTEAFF,TGTGCCAGCAGTGAAGGGCGGGGGATGAACACTGAAGCTTTCTTT
TRBV6-1,TRBJ2-5,-,-,CASRESGQETQYF,TGTGCCAGCAGGGAGTCAGGGCAAGAGACCCAGTACTTC
TRBV11-3,TRBJ2-1,TRBD2,-,CASSLGLAGEQFF,TGTGCCAGCAGCCTCGGACTAGCGGGGGAGCAGTTCTTC
TRBV19,TRBJ2-1,TRBD2,-,CASSMGVPGTSGASSYNEQFF,TGTGCCAGTAGTATGGGGGTACCCGGGACTAGCGGAGCCAGCTCCTACAATGAGCAGTTCTTC
TRBV7-2,TRBJ2-1,TRBD1,-,CASSPGTVRFF,TGTGCCAGCAGTCCTGGGACAGTGCGGTTCTTC
TRBV14,TRBJ1-5,-,few,CASSQVVGRRLSNQPQHF,TGTGCCAGCAGCCAAGTAGTTGGGAGGAGACTTAGCAATCAGCCCCAGCATTTT
TRBV5-1,TRBJ2-2,-,-,CASSLTDTNTGELFF,TGCGCCAGCAGCTTAACGGACACCAACACCGGGGAGCTGTTTTTT
TRBV28,TRBJ2-7,TRBD1,-,CASSFRDRSYEQYF,TGTGCCAGCAGTTTTCGGGACAGATCCTACGAGCAGTACTTC
TRBV5-1,TRBJ2-1,TRBD2,-,CASSLGYSSGYSYNEQFF,TGCGCCAGCAGCTTGGGGTACTCTAGCGGGTATTCCTACAATGAGCAGTTCTTC
TRBV7-9,TRBJ1-2,-,-,CASSSTGDYGYTF,TGTGCCAGCAGCTCGACAGGCGACTATGGCTACACCTTC
TRBV11-3,TRBJ2-1,TRBD2,-,CASSHGGTNSYNEQFF,TGTGCCAGCAGCCACGGGGGGACTAACTCCTACAATGAGCAGTTCTTC
TRBV7-8,TRBJ2-7,TRBD2,-,CASSLGGGTSGGEQYF,TGTGCCAGCAGCTTAGGCGGTGGGACTAGCGGGGGGGAGCAGTACTTC
TRBV30,TRBJ1-1,-,-,CAWSSGALTEAFF,TGTGCCTGGAGTAGCGGCGCGTTGACTGAAGCTTTCTTT